The entry that follows covers one T cell receptor (beta chain) sequence. Its antigen is unidentified. Generated by immunoSEQ multiplex PCR, the TCRdb table keeps only in-frame clones and is missing some. The table lists tens of thousands of clones, about 86% of them singletons. The data are from a study of OX40 agonist ivuxolimab in advanced cancers. The CDR3 runs to 14 residues. Study outcomes and limitations: Partly responding patients at 0.1-3.0 mg/kg showed some of the smallest clonal expansion.

Prior autoimmune disease or systemic immunosuppression barred patients. Samples were taken at baseline and on day 1 of cycles 4 and 7. This receptor was taken from an adult with an advanced solid tumor such as melanoma, head and neck, liver or kidney cancer. The specimen comprised CD4+ or CD8+ T cells sorted from blood, sampled in a trial of the OX40 agonist ivuxolimab. The chain uses TRBV21-1 and TRBJ1-1; TRBD1, the D gene given by the table, was not confirmed from the DNA. TRBV21-1 is a documented pseudogene. CDR3 nucleotides: TGTGCCAGCAGCAATGGACATCCGAACACTGAAGCTTTCTTT. Amino acids: CASSNGHPNTEAFF.